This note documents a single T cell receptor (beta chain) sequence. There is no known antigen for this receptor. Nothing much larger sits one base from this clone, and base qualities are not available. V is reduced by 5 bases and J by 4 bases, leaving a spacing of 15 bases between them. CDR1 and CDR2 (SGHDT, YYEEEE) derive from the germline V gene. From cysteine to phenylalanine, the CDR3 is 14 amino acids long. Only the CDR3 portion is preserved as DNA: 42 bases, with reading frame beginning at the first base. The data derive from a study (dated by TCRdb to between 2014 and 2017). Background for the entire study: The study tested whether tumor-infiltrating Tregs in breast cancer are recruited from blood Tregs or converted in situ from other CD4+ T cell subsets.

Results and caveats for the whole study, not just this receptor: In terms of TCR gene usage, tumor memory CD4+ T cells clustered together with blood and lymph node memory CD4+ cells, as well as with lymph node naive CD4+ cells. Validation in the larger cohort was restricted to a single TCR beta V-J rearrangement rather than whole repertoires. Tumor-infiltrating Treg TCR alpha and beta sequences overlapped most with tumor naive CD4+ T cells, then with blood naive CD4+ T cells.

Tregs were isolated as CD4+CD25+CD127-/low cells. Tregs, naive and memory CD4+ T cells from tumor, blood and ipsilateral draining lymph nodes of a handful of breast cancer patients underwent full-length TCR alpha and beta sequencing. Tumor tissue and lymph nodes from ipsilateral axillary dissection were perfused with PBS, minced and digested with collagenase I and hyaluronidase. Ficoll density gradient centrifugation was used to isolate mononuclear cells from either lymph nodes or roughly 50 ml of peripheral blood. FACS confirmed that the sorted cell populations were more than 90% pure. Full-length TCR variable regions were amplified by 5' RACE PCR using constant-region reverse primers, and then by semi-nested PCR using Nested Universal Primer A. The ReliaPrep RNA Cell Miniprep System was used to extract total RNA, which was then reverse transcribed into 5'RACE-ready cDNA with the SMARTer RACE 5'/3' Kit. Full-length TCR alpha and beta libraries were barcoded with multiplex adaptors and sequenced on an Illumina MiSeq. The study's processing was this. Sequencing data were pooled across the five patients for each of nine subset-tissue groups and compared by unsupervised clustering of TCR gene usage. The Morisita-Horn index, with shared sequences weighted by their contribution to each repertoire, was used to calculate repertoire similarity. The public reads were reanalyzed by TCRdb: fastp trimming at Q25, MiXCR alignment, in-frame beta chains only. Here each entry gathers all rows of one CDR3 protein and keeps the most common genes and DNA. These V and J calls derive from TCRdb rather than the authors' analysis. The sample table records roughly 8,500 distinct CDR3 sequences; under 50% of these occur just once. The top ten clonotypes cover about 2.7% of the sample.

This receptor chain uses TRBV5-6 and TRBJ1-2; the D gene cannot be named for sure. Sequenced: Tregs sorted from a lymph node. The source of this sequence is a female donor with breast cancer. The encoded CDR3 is CASSGPSEAYGYTF. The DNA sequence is TGTGCCAGCAGTGGCCCAAGCGAGGCCTATGGCTACACCTTC.